The sequence of this T cell receptor (beta chain) was determined in a study of T cells after somatic rescue of genetic block. Assay: immunoSEQ multiplex PCR; the TCRdb copy retains only in-frame clones and omits some. The data hold over 9,500 clones, with approximately 79% observed a single time. The CDR3 has 13 residues. Germline V gives CDR1 SGHNT, CDR2 YYREEE (reference sequence). Concerning this clone itself: The junction and the germline gene differ at one end; a read error may be behind it.

The V and J genes are TRBV5-4 and TRBJ1-3; D possibly corresponds to TRBD1 (6 bases). Sequencing was done on a sample of peripheral blood mononuclear cells (PBMCs). The TCR sequence derives from a boy between 5 and 17 years old. CDR3 DNA sequence: TGTGCCAGCAGCTTTGATAGGGGGTACAATTCCAATTTT. Protein: CASSFDRGYNSNF.